Shown below are 25 T cell receptor beta chains from a single sample sequenced in a study of cytomegalovirus exposure and HLA in healthy donors. The method was immunoSEQ multiplex PCR; TCRdb's version includes in-frame clones alone and lacks a portion of them. The sample yields approximately 220,000 clones, under 95% seen once. The sample comprised PBMCs. Receptors originate from a woman younger than 30 in good health and CMV-seronegative.

This clone was detected once. The genes are TRBV10-3 and TRBJ2-1; the D is unclear. Per germline, CDR1 ENHRY and CDR2 SYGVKD. V lost 6 bases and J 9 bases, leaving 12 bases between the germline ends. This CDR3 region has 12 residues. CDR3 residues: CAIRTSRGEQFF. CDR3 nucleotides: TGTGCCATCAGGACTTCTCGCGGTGAGCAGTTCTTC.

The chain combines TRBV11-2 with TRBJ2-7, with D maybe TRBD2 (6 bases). Deletions cut 0 bases from V and 2 bases from J, with 20 bases between. The germline V gene has CDR1 SGHAT and CDR2 FQNNGV. This CDR3 region has 18 residues. The CDR3 DNA sequence: TGTGCCAGCAGCTTAGATCTATCTGCGGGACTCCCGACCTACGAGCAGTACTTC. This encodes CASSLDLSAGLPTYEQYF.

The V and J genes are TRBV6-1 and TRBJ2-1, with D possibly being TRBD1 (6 bases). CDR1 MNHNS and CDR2 SASEGT come from the germline V gene. Trimming left V 6 bases short and J 4 bases short, with 16 bases between. The CDR3 is 15 residues long. The DNA of the CDR3 is TGTGCCAGCAGGGACGAACAGGGTATATACAATGAGCAGTTCTTC. Translated: CASRDEQGIYNEQFF.

The V call is TRBV7-2, the J call TRBJ2-1; no clear D. CDR1 and CDR2 (germline): SGHTA, FQGNSA. Trimming pared 2 bases from V and 5 bases from J, leaving 4 bases between. This CDR3 region has 12 residues. The CDR3 nucleotides read TGTGCCAGCAGCTTACGTGACAATGAGCAGTTCTTC. This codes for CASSLRDNEQFF.

Comment on this clone: At one of its ends the junction is not consistent with the germline gene, which may arise from a read error. The chain recombines TRBV30 with TRBJ2-1, with 7 bases identical to TRBD2. The CDR3 sequence is 12 residues long. Germline V gene data show CDR1 as GTSNPN and CDR2 as SVGIG (reference sequence). The CDR3 sequence is CAGRGSNNEQFF. Written as DNA, the CDR3 is TGTGCCGGGAGGGGTAGCAACAATGAGCAGTTCTTC.

This clone appeared a single time. This rearrangement joins TRBV6-5 to TRBJ1-3, with D unclear. CDR3 length equals 11 residues. V was pared by 10 bases and J by 1 base, with 5 bases between. Germline V CDR1 and CDR2: MNHEY, SVGAGI. The CDR3 region has the DNA TGTGCCACCCAATCTGGAAACACCATATATTTT. This gives the protein CATQSGNTIYF.

V usage is TRBV7-6 and J usage is TRBJ2-7; D remains ambiguous. This CDR3 comprises 15 residues. Germline assignment: CDR1 SGHVS and CDR2 FNYEAQ. V gave up 5 bases and J gave up 2 bases, with 16 bases separating them. CDR3 amino acids: CASSLDTPPTYEQYF. The DNA for the CDR3 is TGTGCCAGCAGCCTAGACACGCCACCAACCTACGAGCAGTACTTC.

The chain is built from TRBV10-3 and TRBJ2-7, with TRBD2 as a possible D gene (6 bases). V was shortened by 7 bases and J by 4 bases, with 11 bases between the two germline ends. This CDR3 has 12 amino acids. Germline V gives CDR1 ENHRY, CDR2 SYGVKD. CDR3 sequence reads: CAITGGSYEQYF. The CDR3 coding sequence is TGTGCCATCACCGGGGGAAGTTACGAGCAGTACTTC.

The chain is built from TRBV19 and TRBJ1-3; D perhaps matches TRBD1 (6 bases). This CDR3 comprises 16 residues. The V end was cut by 7 bases, the J end by 3 bases, with 19 bases between. The germline gives CDR1 LNHDA, CDR2 SQIVND (reference sequence). CDR3 amino acids: CASNPDGGRVGNTIYF. The CDR3 coding sequence is TGTGCCAGTAATCCAGACGGGGGGCGCGTTGGAAACACCATATATTTT.

This clone was seen just once. The chain has TRBV27 and TRBJ2-1, with 9 nucleotides matching TRBD2. CDR1 is MNHEY and CDR2 is SMNVEV in the germline V gene (reference sequence). V dropped 7 bases and J dropped 3; count of bases not matched to a gene: 10. The CDR3 consists of 16 residues. The CDR3 nucleotides are TGTGCCAGCACTGGACTAGCGCACCAACTCTACAATGAGCAGTTCTTC. It translates to CASTGLAHQLYNEQFF.

This clone was recorded once. This rearrangement joins TRBV5-4 to TRBJ1-1; D gene unclear. The CDR3 totals 13 residues. The V end lost 4 bases, the J end lost 1 base, and 8 bases lay between the germline ends. The germline V gene has CDR1 SGHNT and CDR2 YYREEE (reference sequence). CDR3: CASSPFGNTEAFF. CDR3 DNA sequence: TGTGCCAGCAGCCCCTTCGGGAACACTGAAGCTTTCTTT. The full variable domain, rest sourced from reference TRBV5-4 and TRBJ1-1, is ETGVTQSPTHLIKTRGQQVTLRCSSQSGHNTVSWYQQALGQGPQFIFQYYREEENGRGNFPPRFSGLQFPNYSSELNVNALELDDSALYLCASSPFGNTEAFFGQGTRLTVV.

V usage is TRBV5-1 and J usage is TRBJ2-7; a possible D gene is TRBD2 (6 bases). From germline, CDR1 is SGHRS and CDR2 YFSETQ. The CDR3 runs to 17 residues. The ends were cut back, 4 bases at V and 0 bases at J, with 20 bases in the middle. The CDR3 here is CASSDGLKSGLSYEQYF. Here the CDR3 DNA reads TGCGCCAGCAGCGACGGCCTAAAATCGGGACTCTCCTACGAGCAGTACTTC.

V gene TRBV28 combines with J gene TRBJ2-1, with TRBD1 identical over 9 bases. Germline V gene lookup returns CDR1 MDHEN and CDR2 SYDVKM. V shed 6 bases, J shed 14 bases, and the junction held 8 bases outside the gene matches. There are 12 residues in the CDR3. In DNA form, the CDR3 reads TGTGCCAGCAGGGTACCTGACAGGGGGAAGTTCTTC. This codes for CASRVPDRGKFF.

V and J are TRBV19 and TRBJ1-5; 9 bases line up with TRBD1. CDR1 is LNHDA and CDR2 is SQIVND in the germline V gene (reference sequence). The CDR3 length is 16 residues. Trimming took 2 bases from V and 11 from J; bases not matched to a gene: 13. The CDR3 DNA follows: TGTGCCAGTAGTATACAGGGACAGGGCGGACCAGGGGCCCAGCATTTT. Translating gives CASSIQGQGGPGAQHF. The full variable domain, its missing parts supplied by reference TRBV19 and TRBJ1-5, is DGGITQSPKYLFRKEGQNVTLSCEQNLNHDAMYWYRQDPGQGLRLIYYSQIVNDFQKGDIAEGYSVSREKKESFPLTVTSAQKNPTAFYLCASSIQGQGGPGAQHFGDGTRLSIL.

This chain connects TRBV27 to TRBJ2-5, with D possibly matching TRBD2 (6 bases). This CDR3 has 12 residues. The V end was cut by 2 bases, the J end by 11 bases, with 12 bases between. CDR1 MNHEY and CDR2 SMNVEV come from the germline V gene (reference sequence). The CDR3 region is CASSLGGEEQYF. CDR3 nucleotide sequence: TGTGCCAGCAGTTTAGGTGGGGAGGAGCAGTACTTC.

The chain couples TRBV11-2 to TRBJ2-7; the D is unclear. Trimming took off 5 bases at V and 5 bases at J, with 13 bases between the two ends. The length of the CDR3 is 13 residues. The germline gives CDR1 SGHAT, CDR2 FQNNGV. CDR3 DNA: TGTGCCAGCAGCCTAGTGGGCTTCCACGAGCAGTACTTC. Translation: CASSLVGFHEQYF.

This clone was detected once. This chain links TRBV9 with TRBJ2-2; possibly TRBD1 for D (6 bases). Between the trimmed V and J ends, which lost 4 bases and 4 bases, there was a span of 11 bases. CDR1 is SGDLS, CDR2 YYNGEE, per germline. The CDR3 is made up of 14 amino acids. The CDR3 protein is CASSPGVATGELFF. CDR3 sequence (DNA): TGTGCCAGCAGCCCAGGGGTGGCCACCGGGGAGCTGTTTTTT. The variable domain in full, completed from reference TRBV9 and TRBJ2-2, reads DSGVTQTPKHLITATGQRVTLRCSPRSGDLSVYWYQQSLDQGLQFLIQYYNGEERAKGNILERFSAQQFPDLHSELNLSSLELGDSALYFCASSPGVATGELFFGEGSRLTVL.

The gene calls are TRBV5-1 and TRBJ2-1, with TRBD2 matching over 14 bases. The CDR3 covers 16 residues. Germline values: CDR1 SGHRS, CDR2 YFSETQ. The ends lost 3 bases at V and 9 bases at J; junction bases unmatched: 8. The CDR3 DNA is TGCGCCAGCAGCTCGACTAGCGGGAGGGCCCAGGGTGAGCAGTTCTTC. Residues: CASSSTSGRAQGEQFF. Full variable domain (outside the CDR3, taken from reference TRBV5-1 and TRBJ2-1): KAGVTQTPRYLIKTRGQQVTLSCSPISGHRSVSWYQQTPGQGLQFLFEYFSETQRNKGNFPGRFSGRQFSNSRSEMNVSTLELGDSALYLCASSSTSGRAQGEQFFGPGTRLTVL.

The chain uses TRBV4-1 and TRBJ1-1, with 7 positions matching TRBD1. Germline-derived CDR1 and CDR2 are MGHRA and YSYEKL. With V trimmed by 2 bases and J by 2 bases, 5 bases remained unmatched. This CDR3 spans 15 amino acids. In DNA form, the CDR3 reads TGCGCCAGCAGCCAACGGGGACAGATCAACACTGAAGCTTTCTTT. Translated, it gives CASSQRGQINTEAFF.

V usage is TRBV7-2 and J usage is TRBJ2-7; 13 nucleotides line up with TRBD2. The V gene end was trimmed by 0 bases and the J gene end by 2 bases; junction bases not matched to a gene: 19. This CDR3 contains 22 residues. Germline V lookup: CDR1 SGHTA, CDR2 FQGNSA. For the CDR3, the DNA is TGTGCCAGCAGCTTAGCCAGGAAAGGACTAGCGGGAGTAGGGGGATGGGCCTACGAGCAGTACTTC. The encoded protein is CASSLARKGLAGVGGWAYEQYF.

The chain recombines TRBV7-8 with TRBJ1-1, with D possibly TRBD1 on 5 matching bases. Germline assignment: CDR1 SGHVS and CDR2 FQNEAQ. V was shortened by 6 bases and J by 3 bases, with 20 bases between the two germline ends. The CDR3 has 16 residues. CDR3 sequence (DNA): TGTGCCAGCAGATACCCCATAGGGGTGAAGGACACTGAAGCTTTCTTT. It codes for CASRYPIGVKDTEAFF.

V gene TRBV4-1 combines with J gene TRBJ1-2; 7 bases map to TRBD1. Per germline, CDR1 MGHRA and CDR2 YSYEKL. The CDR3 has 16 amino acids. Unmatched junction bases numbered 5, after V lost 1 base and J lost 0 bases. CDR3: CASSQGQQGANYGYTF. In DNA, the CDR3 is TGCGCCAGCAGCCAAGGCCAGCAGGGGGCTAACTATGGCTACACCTTC.

The chain employs TRBV27 and TRBJ2-7, with 7 nucleotides matching TRBD2. The junction had 9 bases not matched to a gene; V was cut back by 6 bases and J by 4 bases. The CDR3 extends over 14 amino acids. Germline CDR1 reads MNHEY; CDR2 reads SMNVEV (reference sequence). The CDR3 coding sequence is TGTGCCAGCAGGAAAGAGACTAGCAGGTACGAGCAGTACTTC. Protein sequence: CASRKETSRYEQYF.

The J gene is TRBJ1-5, the V gene TRBV6-5; weak D call: TRBD1 (6 bases). Germline CDR1 MNHEY, CDR2 SVGAGI. CDR3 size: 13 residues. V was shortened by 4 bases and J by 7 bases, with 11 bases between the two germline ends. The CDR3, as DNA: TGTGCCAGCAGTTTCGGCAGGGGACAGCCCCAGCATTTT. Translation: CASSFGRGQPQHF.

The V and J genes are TRBV9 and TRBJ2-7; D is unclear. The CDR3 is 16 residues long. The V end was cut by 0 bases, the J end by 4 bases, with 17 bases between. Germline CDR1 SGDLS, CDR2 YYNGEE. CDR3 coding DNA: TGTGCCAGCAGCGTAGATCCCCTGATCGACACGTACGAGCAGTACTTC. Translation: CASSVDPLIDTYEQYF.